Listed below are T cell receptor beta chains from one sample, sequenced in a study of blood T cell repertoires in COVID-19. Method: immunoSEQ multiplex PCR; TCRdb's copy keeps in-frame clones and lacks some. Of 250,000 or so clones in the sample, over 80% were seen once. The sample comprised peripheral blood. The receptors derive from a young man with COVID-19, enrolled during active disease. The CDR3 runs from the conserved cysteine through the conserved F or W. A D gene is named only where the DNA matches it firmly. Clone size is given for some rows only: seen once, a few or many times, or a class if the clone is expanded.

>TRBJ1-6|.|.|13|TRBV6-5
CASTPTSPSPLHF
TGTGCCAGCACCCCTACCTCCCCATCACCCCTCCACTTT
>TRBJ1-1|.|.|12|TRBV10-3
CAIKGVWTEAFF
TGTGCCATTAAGGGGGTTTGGACTGAAGCTTTCTTT
>TRBJ1-2|few|TRBD1|15|TRBV19
CASSPKSRGNYGYTF
TGTGCCAGTAGTCCAAAGAGCAGGGGGAACTATGGCTACACCTTC
>TRBJ2-3|.|TRBD2|15|TRBV27
CASSPLGLGTDTQYF
TGTGCCAGCAGTCCACTGGGACTAGGCACAGATACGCAGTATTTT
>TRBJ1-2|.|.|13|TRBV18
CASSPRQENGYTF
TGTGCCAGCTCACCAAGGCAGGAAAATGGCTACACCTTC
>TRBJ1-2|.|TRBD1|15|TRBV7-9
CASSRGDRAVYGYTF
TGTGCCAGCAGCCGCGGGGACAGGGCGGTCTATGGCTACACCTTC
>TRBJ1-2|.|TRBD1|16|TRBV2
CASEPGTGGASYGYTF
TGTGCCAGCGAACCCGGGACAGGGGGCGCCTCCTATGGCTACACCTTC
>TRBJ1-2|.|.|14|TRBV5-6
CASSFPPANYGYTF
TGTGCCAGCAGCTTTCCACCAGCTAACTATGGCTACACCTTC
>TRBJ1-5|.|.|15|TRBV5-1
CASSLGAGVNQPQHF
TGCGCCAGCAGCTTGGGGGCAGGGGTGAATCAGCCCCAGCATTTT
>TRBJ1-1|once|TRBD1|15|TRBV6-5
CASSYSKGADTEAFF
TGTGCCAGCAGTTACTCGAAGGGGGCGGACACTGAAGCTTTCTTT
>TRBJ1-3|.|.|16|TRBV5-4
CASSMNPRVRGNTIYF
TGTGCCAGCAGCATGAATCCCAGGGTCAGAGGAAACACCATATATTTT
>TRBJ1-6|.|.|13|TRBV5-6
CASSLQVNSPLHF
TGTGCCAGCAGTTTACAGGTTAATTCACCCCTCCACTTT
>TRBJ2-2|.|TRBD1|14|TRBV27
CATRGQGRTGELFF
TGTGCCACCAGAGGACAGGGTCGCACCGGGGAGCTGTTTTTT
>TRBJ2-6|.|TRBD1|18|TRBV7-2
CASSLLLGQGSGANVLTF
TGTGCCAGCAGCTTACTATTAGGACAGGGGTCCGGGGCCAACGTCCTGACTTTC
>TRBJ1-5|.|.|13|TRBV28
CASSLVANKPQHF
TGTGCCAGCAGTTTGGTCGCTAATAAGCCCCAGCATTTT
>TRBJ1-1|.|TRBD1|16|TRBV5-1
CASSAGTGGPNTEAFF
TGCGCCAGCAGCGCCGGGACAGGGGGCCCTAACACTGAAGCTTTCTTT
>TRBJ2-3|.|TRBD2|18|TRBV27
CASSPRGVGLAVTDTQYF
TGTGCCAGCAGTCCTCGCGGGGTGGGACTAGCGGTGACAGATACGCAGTATTTT
>TRBJ1-1|.|TRBD1|16|TRBV7-9
CASRDSTGASNTEAFF
TGTGCCAGCAGGGATTCCACAGGGGCTTCCAACACTGAAGCTTTCTTT
>TRBJ1-2|few|TRBD1|17|TRBV5-8
CASSFSGTGSIGGGYTF
TGTGCCAGCAGCTTTTCCGGGACAGGGTCGATCGGAGGTGGCTACACCTTC
>TRBJ2-2|.|.|21|TRBV12-2
CASRLVTGLAGELGSAGELFF
TGTGCAAGTCGCTTAGTTACGGGACTAGCGGGAGAACTAGGCAGTGCCGGGGAGCTGTTTTTT
>TRBJ2-5|.|TRBD2|14|TRBV30
CAWSWGGREETQYF
TGTGCCTGGAGTTGGGGCGGGAGAGAAGAGACCCAGTACTTC
>TRBJ2-2|.|TRBD2|14|TRBV19
CASSGGGGPGELFF
TGTGCCAGTAGTGGTGGCGGGGGTCCCGGGGAGCTGTTTTTT
>TRBJ2-1|.|TRBD1|16|TRBV28
CASTPQGSGTYNEQFF
TGTGCCAGCACCCCACAGGGGTCGGGCACCTACAATGAGCAGTTCTTC
>TRBJ1-4|.|TRBD1|18|TRBV9
CASSANPGGTSTNEKLFF
TGTGCCAGCAGCGCCAACCCAGGGGGGACTTCAACTAATGAAAAACTGTTTTTT
>TRBJ1-6|.|TRBD1|15|TRBV27
CASTRQGNYNSPLHF
TGTGCCAGCACCCGACAGGGAAATTATAATTCACCCCTCCACTTT
>TRBJ2-4|.|.|17|TRBV10-1
CASTLLQGLDGKNIQYF
TGCGCCAGCACTCTCCTTCAGGGGTTAGATGGCAAAAACATTCAGTACTTC
>TRBJ1-5|.|.|14|TRBV2
CASSRQGSNQPQHF
TGTGCCAGCTCCCGGCAGGGTAGCAATCAGCCCCAGCATTTT
>TRBJ2-3|.|.|15|TRBV7-7
CASSQNRAVTDTQYF
TGTGCCAGCAGCCAAAACAGGGCAGTAACAGATACGCAGTATTTT
>TRBJ2-7|.|.|14|TRBV6-1
CASSEDGTSYEQYF
TGTGCCAGCAGTGAAGATGGGACTTCCTACGAGCAGTACTTC
>TRBJ1-2|.|TRBD1|13|TRBV5-4
CASSLGGDYGYTF
TGTGCCAGCAGCTTAGGGGGCGACTATGGCTACACCTTC
>TRBJ1-2|.|TRBD1|14|TRBV5-5
CASSYPGQDYGYTF
TGTGCCAGCAGTTATCCGGGACAGGACTATGGCTACACCTTC
>TRBJ1-5|few|.|12|TRBV7-9
CASSLDIQPQHF
TGTGCCAGCAGCTTAGATATCCAGCCCCAGCATTTT
>TRBJ2-5|.|.|15|TRBV7-3
CASSLGAGLQETQYF
TGTGCCAGCAGCTTAGGGGCAGGCCTCCAAGAGACCCAGTACTTC
>TRBJ2-7|.|TRBD1|16|TRBV7-9
CASTDSGTVLSYEQYF
TGTGCCAGCACCGATTCCGGGACAGTCCTTTCCTACGAGCAGTACTTC
>TRBJ2-7|.|.|12|TRBV27
CASSSTGYEQYF
TGTGCCAGCAGTTCCACAGGGTACGAGCAGTACTTC
>TRBJ1-5|.|TRBD1|17|TRBV9
CASSVRQGQEQDQPQHF
TGTGCCAGCAGCGTCCGACAAGGACAGGAACAGGATCAGCCCCAGCATTTT
>TRBJ1-3|once|TRBD1|15|TRBV7-7
CASSPRQGSGNTIYF
TGTGCCAGCAGCCCCAGACAGGGGTCCGGAAACACCATATATTTT
>TRBJ2-7|.|TRBD1|15|TRBV6-5
CASSLTGTGGYEQYF
TGTGCCAGCAGCCTCACCGGGACAGGGGGCTACGAGCAGTACTTC
>TRBJ2-7|.|.|14|TRBV27
CASSFSPGPYEQYF
TGTGCCAGCAGTTTCTCTCCAGGGCCCTACGAGCAGTACTTC
>TRBJ2-3|.|TRBD2|17|TRBV7-9
CASSFPPSGRAPDTQYF
TGTGCCAGCAGCTTTCCTCCTAGCGGGAGGGCCCCAGATACGCAGTATTTT
>TRBJ1-3|.|.|15|TRBV10-3
CAISESESTGNTIYF
TGTGCCATCAGTGAGTCGGAGTCTACTGGAAACACCATATATTTT
>TRBJ2-2|.|TRBD2|12|TRBV29-1
CSVTGGTGELFF
TGCAGCGTGACGGGGGGAACCGGGGAGCTGTTTTTT
>TRBJ2-7|.|.|15|TRBV18
CASSPPGSPTYEQYF
TGTGCCAGCTCACCACCGGGCAGCCCCACCTACGAGCAGTACTTC
>TRBJ1-1|.|.|13|TRBV19
CASSGGKGAEAFF
TGTGCCAGTAGTGGGGGGAAAGGGGCTGAAGCTTTCTTT
>TRBJ2-2|.|TRBD1|16|TRBV24-1
CATSEGDRVWTGELFF
TGTGCCACCAGTGAAGGAGACAGGGTTTGGACCGGGGAGCTGTTTTTT
>TRBJ1-6|.|TRBD1|13|TRBV25-1
CASSGTGTGVLHF
TGTGCCAGCAGTGGTACCGGGACAGGGGTCCTCCACTTT
>TRBJ2-5|.|.|14|TRBV3-1/TRBV3-2
CASSQEPIQETQYF
TGTGCCAGCAGCCAAGAGCCTATACAAGAGACCCAGTACTTC
>TRBJ2-7|.|.|14|TRBV19
CASSITGSHYEQYF
TGTGCCAGTAGCATTACAGGATCCCACTACGAGCAGTACTTC